The 18 T cell receptor beta chains below all came from one sample that was sequenced in a study of blood T cell repertoires in COVID-19. TCRdb keeps only in-frame clones here, not all; method: immunoSEQ multiplex PCR. The table records about 42,000 clones, about 91% of them present only once. The sample consisted of peripheral blood. These receptors all stem from a human donor in a cohort sampled during active COVID-19.

Written as DNA, the CDR3 is TGTGCCAGCAGCCAGAACAGGGGGTATGGAAACACCATATATTTT. Residues: CASSQNRGYGNTIYF. The rearrangement joins TRBV7-9 to TRBJ1-3, with 8 bases fitting TRBD1. Trimming at V came to 5 bases and at J to 3 bases, leaving 6 bases not matched to a gene. This CDR3 contains 15 residues. Germline V gene sequence: CDR1 SEHNR, CDR2 FQNEAQ (reference sequence).

The chain joins TRBV19 to TRBJ2-2, with TRBD1 matching over 7 bases. From germline, CDR1 is LNHDA and CDR2 SQIVND (reference sequence). This CDR3 is built from 17 residues. Losses at the gene ends were 5 bases for V and 6 bases for J; bases not matched to a gene: 15. The CDR3 DNA follows: TGTGCCAGTAGTGTTTTGAAAGGGGGCGAATGGTCCGGGGAGCTGTTTTTT. This gives the protein CASSVLKGGEWSGELFF.

The rearrangement uses TRBV11-2 and TRBJ1-1, with D perhaps matching TRBD1 (6 bases). The CDR3 extends over 15 amino acids. The V gene's germline CDR1 is SGHAT and CDR2 FQNNGV. Trimming left V 2 bases short and J 3 bases short, with 13 bases between. The CDR3 bases are TGTGCCAGCAGCTTAAGCGGGACACGAGACACTGAAGCTTTCTTT. This gives the protein CASSLSGTRDTEAFF.

V is TRBV28 and J is TRBJ2-7, with 8 bases matching TRBD2. The ends lost 6 bases at V and 5 bases at J; junction bases unmatched: 9. CDR1 MDHEN and CDR2 SYDVKM come from the germline V gene. The CDR3 runs to 14 residues. This CDR3 is CASRDVSGINEQYF. The CDR3 region has the DNA TGTGCCAGCAGGGACGTTAGCGGGATCAACGAGCAGTACTTC.

The J gene is TRBJ1-4, the V gene TRBV5-1; 9 bases line up with TRBD1. The CDR3 contains 14 residues. Germline CDR1 SGHRS, CDR2 YFSETQ. V shed 3 bases and J 8 bases; nucleotides not matched to a gene: 5. This CDR3 reads CASSSGTGSEKLFF. As DNA, the CDR3 is TGCGCCAGCAGCTCCGGGACAGGGAGCGAAAAACTGTTTTTT.

The V gene is TRBV5-4, the J gene TRBJ1-3, with a possible D match to TRBD1 (6 bases). The V end was cut by 2 bases, the J end by 1 base, with 7 bases between. The CDR3 runs to 14 residues. Germline values: CDR1 SGHNT, CDR2 YYREEE (reference sequence). DNA of the CDR3: TGTGCCAGCAGCTTACAGGGTTCTGGAAACACCATATATTTT. Encoded protein: CASSLQGSGNTIYF.

This clone was picked up a small number of times. The CDR3 protein is CASSSPGGRPQHF. CDR3 bases: TGTGCCAGCAGTTCCCCCGGGGGGCGGCCCCAGCATTTT. V and J are TRBV27 and TRBJ1-5, with D possibly being TRBD1 (6 bases). In germline, CDR1 is MNHEY, CDR2 SMNVEV (reference sequence). This CDR3 spans 13 amino acids. Trimming took off 4 bases at V and 9 bases at J, with 13 bases between the two ends.

The gene calls are TRBV28 and TRBJ2-6; no reliable D call. Germline V gives CDR1 MDHEN, CDR2 SYDVKM. V shed 7 bases and J shed 0 bases, with 4 bases lying between them. The CDR3 is made up of 13 amino acids. The chain's CDR3 is CASINSGANVLTF. The DNA of the CDR3 is TGTGCCAGCATAAACTCTGGGGCCAACGTCCTGACTTTC.

This clone was seen only once. The genes are TRBV11-3 and TRBJ1-5; TRBD1 is a possible D gene (5 bases). V lost 5 bases to trimming and J lost 3 bases, with 11 bases between them. Per germline, CDR1 SGHNT and CDR2 YENEEA. The CDR3 consists of 14 residues. CDR3 coding DNA: TGTGCCAGCAGCCCACGACAGTTCAATCAGCCCCAGCATTTT. Its protein product is CASSPRQFNQPQHF.

This chain links TRBV11-1 with TRBJ1-4; D unresolved. This CDR3 region has 12 residues. V lost 5 bases to trimming and J lost 4 bases, with 5 bases between them. CDR1 is SGHAT, CDR2 FQDESV, per germline (reference sequence). The chain's CDR3 is CASSMSNEKLFF. CDR3 nucleotides: TGTGCCAGCAGCATGAGTAATGAAAAACTGTTTTTT.

As DNA, the CDR3 is TGTGCCAGCAGCTACCGTTTGGGACAGGGGAACACCGGGGAGCTGTTTTTT. Protein product: CASSYRLGQGNTGELFF. The V gene is TRBV5-5, the J gene TRBJ2-2; TRBD1 matches 9 bases. The V gene's germline CDR1 is SGHKS and CDR2 YYEKEE (reference sequence). The CDR3 sequence is 17 residues long. V was pared by 3 bases and J by 1 base, with 7 bases of the junction left unmatched.

The chain joins TRBV5-6 to TRBJ1-2; 7 positions agree with TRBD1. The germline CDR1 and CDR2 sequences are SGHDT and YYEEEE. V trimming: 1 base; J trimming: 8 bases; junction bases outside the gene matches: 2. This CDR3 has 12 residues. The CDR3: CASSLQGVGYTF. In DNA, the CDR3 is TGTGCCAGCAGCTTGCAGGGGGTCGGCTACACCTTC.

This chain joins TRBV5-1 and TRBJ2-7, with 9 bases fitting TRBD2. J was trimmed by 3 bases and V by 0 bases; bases with no gene match: 7. CDR1 and CDR2 (germline): SGHRS, YFSETQ. This CDR3 has 16 amino acids. As DNA, the CDR3 is TGCGCCAGCAGCTTGGCCCCGGCTAGCGGGATCTACGAGCAGTACTTC. It encodes CASSLAPASGIYEQYF.

The rearrangement uses TRBV21-1 and TRBJ2-7; the table's D call TRBD1 went unverified against the DNA. TRBV21-1 is a pseudogene locus. The CDR3 consists of 15 residues. The CDR3 nucleotides read TGTGCCAGCGCAACCCGTCAAGGGGTCTCCTACGAGCAGTACTTC. It codes for CASATRQGVSYEQYF.

This chain joins TRBV6-6 and TRBJ1-6, with 9 bases identical to TRBD1. In germline, CDR1 is MNHNY, CDR2 SVGAGI (reference sequence). The CDR3 consists of 16 residues. V shed 6 bases, J shed 5 bases, and the junction held 8 bases outside the gene matches. DNA of the CDR3: TGTGCCAGCAGCCCGGGACAGGGAAGCAATAATTCACCCCTCCACTTT. Translating gives CASSPGQGSNNSPLHF.

The J gene is TRBJ2-7, the V gene TRBV6-1; D is uncertain. Trimming shortened V by 2 bases and J by 6 bases, and 11 bases separated the two germline ends. There are 13 residues in the CDR3. Germline V lookup: CDR1 MNHNS, CDR2 SASEGT. CDR3 sequence: CASSEIQTPEQYF. CDR3 bases: TGTGCCAGCAGTGAAATCCAGACACCCGAGCAGTACTTC.

The chain recombines TRBV7-2 with TRBJ2-5, with 10 bases lining up with TRBD1. The CDR3 sequence is 14 residues long. Germline lookup yields CDR1 SGHTA and CDR2 FQGNSA. The J segment lost 4 bases and the V segment lost 5 bases, leaving 4 bases of the junction unmatched. CDR3 in amino acids: CASSKRQGAETQYF. The DNA for the CDR3 is TGTGCCAGCAGCAAAAGACAGGGGGCAGAGACCCAGTACTTC.

This clone has only one observation. The chain recombines TRBV7-9 with TRBJ2-7; the D gene is possibly TRBD1 (6 bases). Per the germline V gene, CDR1 is SEHNR and CDR2 is FQNEAQ (reference sequence). Trimming cost V 4 bases and J 2 bases, with 6 bases left between them. The CDR3 sequence is 12 residues long. The CDR3 bases are TGTGCCAGCAGCTCAGGGGCCTACGAGCAGTACTTC. It codes for CASSSGAYEQYF.